This passage covers 22 T cell receptor beta chains from one sample sequenced in a study of blood T cell repertoires in COVID-19. Profiling relied on immunoSEQ multiplex PCR, and the TCRdb table lists in-frame clones only, not all of them. The repertoire holds 50,000 to 65,000 clones, with roughly 80% as singletons. What was sequenced was peripheral blood. These receptors were collected from a man aged 55-75 years with COVID-19, enrolled during active disease.

The chain employs TRBV7-9 and TRBJ1-1; TRBD1 is a possible D gene (6 bases). The CDR3 runs to 15 residues. Germline CDR1 reads SEHNR; CDR2 reads FQNEAQ (reference sequence). Between the trimmed V and J ends, which lost 5 bases and 3 bases, there was a span of 16 bases. In nucleotides, the CDR3 is TGTGCCAGCAGCCCCCTCGGGGGGGCGCACACTGAAGCTTTCTTT. Its protein product is CASSPLGGAHTEAFF.

V gene TRBV10-2 combines with J gene TRBJ2-1, with 8 bases identical to TRBD2. V shed 6 bases, J shed 5 bases, and the junction held 3 bases outside the gene matches. Germline assignment: CDR1 WSHSY and CDR2 SAAADI. The CDR3 has 13 amino acids. DNA for the CDR3: TGCGCCAGCAGGGGGACTAGGGACAATGAGCAGTTCTTC. Translating gives CASRGTRDNEQFF.

The chain couples TRBV7-9 to TRBJ1-2, with D perhaps TRBD1 (5 bases). V shed 1 base and J shed 7 bases, with 13 bases lying between them. The CDR3 runs to 14 residues. Germline V gene data show CDR1 as SEHNR and CDR2 as FQNEAQ (reference sequence). CDR3 protein: CASSLVQQGGGYTF. The CDR3 DNA sequence: TGTGCCAGCAGCTTAGTGCAGCAGGGCGGTGGCTACACCTTC.

The rearrangement links TRBV9 to TRBJ2-3; no clear D gene. The CDR3 contains 12 residues. Germline V lookup: CDR1 SGDLS, CDR2 YYNGEE. Trimming removed 4 bases at V and 3 bases at J, with 6 bases between. For the CDR3, the DNA is TGTGCCAGCAGCCCCGGGACAGATACGCAGTATTTT. It translates to CASSPGTDTQYF.

This sequence joins TRBV13 and TRBJ2-3, with TRBD1 matching over 7 bases. Germline V gives CDR1 PRHDT, CDR2 FYEKMQ (reference sequence). The CDR3 covers 16 residues. J lost 1 base, V lost 4 bases, and 8 bases had no gene match. The CDR3 DNA sequence: TGTGCCAGCAGCTCAAAGGACAGGTTTGGCACAGATACGCAGTATTTT. Amino acid sequence: CASSSKDRFGTDTQYF. The full variable domain, rest sourced from reference TRBV13 and TRBJ2-3, is AAGVIQSPRHLIKEKRETATLKCYPIPRHDTVYWYQQGPGQDPQFLISFYEKMQSDKGSIPDRFSAQQFSDYHSELNMSSLELGDSALYFCASSSKDRFGTDTQYFGPGTRLTVL.

The chain recombines TRBV11-2 with TRBJ1-3, with unresolved D. V lost 0 bases and J 8 bases, leaving 8 bases between the germline ends. Germline V lookup: CDR1 SGHAT, CDR2 FQNNGV. The length of the CDR3 is 13 residues. The CDR3 sequence is CASSLDRQDTIYF. CDR3 in DNA: TGTGCCAGCAGCTTAGACCGTCAGGACACCATATATTTT.

V gene TRBV18 combines with J gene TRBJ1-5, with D possibly matching TRBD1 (6 bases). The CDR3 loop spans 14 amino acids. V gave up 4 bases and J gave up 4 bases, with 11 bases separating them. Germline V gene data show CDR1 as KGHSH and CDR2 as LQKENI. For the CDR3, the DNA is TGTGCCAGCTCACTAGAAACAGGGAATCAGCCCCAGCATTTT. It codes for CASSLETGNQPQHF.

The chain joins TRBV5-4 to TRBJ2-7, with 8 bases identical to TRBD1. The CDR3 is 15 amino acids. The V gene end was trimmed by 1 base and the J gene end by 1 base; junction bases not matched to a gene: 4. CDR1 is SGHNT and CDR2 is YYREEE in the germline V gene (reference sequence). The CDR3 DNA reads as TGTGCCAGCAGCTTGCGTACAGGGGGTTCCTACGAGCAGTACTTC. Protein sequence: CASSLRTGGSYEQYF.

This chain links TRBV15 with TRBJ1-2, with 10 nucleotides matching TRBD1. V lost 7 bases and J lost 2; bases outside the gene matches: 4. Germline V CDR1 and CDR2: LNHNV, YYDKDF (reference sequence). This CDR3 is 14 amino acids long. DNA for the CDR3: TGTGCCACCAACCCGGGACAGGGGAACTATGGCTACACCTTC. As protein: CATNPGQGNYGYTF.

V and J are TRBV19 and TRBJ1-4, with 9 bases fitting TRBD1. Germline V gene sequence: CDR1 LNHDA, CDR2 SQIVND (reference sequence). The CDR3 sequence is 17 residues long. The trim removed 3 bases at V and 0 bases at J, leaving 5 bases unmatched. DNA of the CDR3: TGTGCCAGTAGTATGGGGCGGACAGGGGCAACTAATGAAAAACTGTTTTTT. Translated: CASSMGRTGATNEKLFF.

The chain has TRBV7-6 and TRBJ2-2; D not certain. Germline V CDR1 and CDR2: SGHVS, FNYEAQ. The CDR3 consists of 11 residues. Trimming took 5 bases from V and 9 from J, leaving 7 bases between them. This chain's CDR3 is CASSVTRELFF. The CDR3 DNA follows: TGTGCCAGCAGCGTCACAAGGGAGCTGTTTTTT.

The rearrangement uses TRBV19 and TRBJ1-1; D is unclear. CDR3 length: 15 residues. Trimming stripped 0 bases from V and 0 bases from J, with 8 bases between. Germline lookup yields CDR1 LNHDA and CDR2 SQIVND (reference sequence). This chain's CDR3 is CASSIDADMNTEAFF. CDR3 nucleotides: TGTGCCAGTAGTATAGATGCGGATATGAACACTGAAGCTTTCTTT.

The chain has TRBV6-4 and TRBJ2-1; TRBD2 matches at 9 bases. The trim removed 1 base at V and 5 bases at J, leaving 6 bases unmatched. CDR1 MRHNA and CDR2 SNTAGT come from the germline V gene. This CDR3 region has 16 residues. Written as DNA, the CDR3 is TGTGCCAGCAGTGACTGGTTAGCGGGGGATAACAATGAGCAGTTCTTC. Its translation: CASSDWLAGDNNEQFF.

This chain uses TRBV27 with TRBJ2-1, with 8 bases fitting TRBD2. J gave up 14 bases and V 6 bases, and 6 bases lay outside the gene matches. CDR3 length equals 11 residues. Germline V gene data show CDR1 as MNHEY and CDR2 as SMNVEV (reference sequence). In DNA, the CDR3 is TGTGCCAGCAGGTGGCGGGGGGTCGAGTTCTTC. Translation: CASRWRGVEFF.

This rearrangement joins TRBV7-9 to TRBJ2-1; 10 bases line up with TRBD2. CDR1 is SEHNR and CDR2 is FQNEAQ in the germline V gene (reference sequence). Losses at the gene ends were 1 base for V and 3 bases for J; bases not matched to a gene: 0. This CDR3 region has 15 residues. The CDR3 region has the DNA TGTGCCAGCAGCTTAGAGCGGGGGGGCTACAATGAGCAGTTCTTC. Translation gives CASSLERGGYNEQFF.

The chain couples TRBV29-1 to TRBJ1-2; TRBD1 might be the D (5 bases). Trimming removed 0 bases from V and 0 bases from J, with 8 bases in between. The CDR3 sequence is 14 residues long. The V gene's germline CDR1 is SQVTM and CDR2 ANQGSEA. DNA of the CDR3: TGCAGCGTTGAAGACACAGGAGCTAACTATGGCTACACCTTC. This gives the protein CSVEDTGANYGYTF.

The J gene is TRBJ2-4, the V gene TRBV24-1, with 9 bases aligning to TRBD2. The CDR3 is 15 residues long. V gave up 4 bases and J gave up 4 bases; unmatched junction bases: 4. The germline V gene encodes CDR1 KGHDR and CDR2 SFDVKD. The CDR3 nucleotides read TGTGCCACCAGTGACTCTAGCGGGACGAAAAACATTCAGTACTTC. This encodes CATSDSSGTKNIQYF.

The chain links TRBV7-3 to TRBJ2-1; D gene unclear. The CDR3 runs to 15 residues. V was pared by 5 bases and J by 0 bases, with 11 bases between. The germline CDR1 and CDR2 sequences are SGHTA and FQGTGA. The CDR3 DNA sequence: TGTGCCAGCAGCCCCACCCCGAGCTCCTACAATGAGCAGTTCTTC. Translated: CASSPTPSSYNEQFF.

V is TRBV6-5 and J is TRBJ1-1; unclear D gene. This CDR3 has 16 residues. Germline V gene lookup returns CDR1 MNHEY and CDR2 SVGAGI. The germline V and J ends were trimmed by 4 bases and 0 bases, with 15 bases remaining between them. The CDR3 region has the DNA TGTGCCAGCAGTTGGACCGGACTTCCTTTGAACACTGAAGCTTTCTTT. It specifies CASSWTGLPLNTEAFF.

The genes are TRBV19 and TRBJ1-2, with 8 nucleotides matching TRBD1. This CDR3 region has 14 residues. The ends lost 3 bases at V and 8 bases at J; junction bases unmatched: 8. Germline V gene data show CDR1 as LNHDA and CDR2 as SQIVND (reference sequence). The CDR3 DNA follows: TGTGCCAGTAGTATCGGACAACAGGGGGACGGCTACACCTTC. The encoded protein is CASSIGQQGDGYTF.

The rearrangement links TRBV5-1 to TRBJ1-2, with TRBD1 matching over 7 bases. The CDR3 covers 15 residues. Losses at the gene ends were 4 bases for V and 5 bases for J; bases not matched to a gene: 11. Germline V gene sequence: CDR1 SGHRS, CDR2 YFSETQ. The CDR3 here is CASSLDRAWAYGYTF. The CDR3 coding sequence is TGCGCCAGCAGCCTCGACAGGGCCTGGGCGTATGGCTACACCTTC.

J is TRBJ1-2 and V is TRBV6-5; D possibly corresponds to TRBD1 (6 bases). Germline CDR1 is MNHEY and CDR2 is SVGAGI. Trimming removed 6 bases from V and 2 bases from J, with 10 bases in between. This CDR3 comprises 13 residues. The CDR3 region has the DNA TGTGCCAGCAGCGGCACAGGGAACTATGGCTACACCTTC. This encodes CASSGTGNYGYTF.